The sequence of this T cell receptor (beta chain) was determined in a study of shared clonotypes between healthy human individuals. About the research overall: Three CD4 naive, three CD4 memory, two CD8 naive and one CD8 memory plate were used per donor.

The study enrolled healthy HIV-negative adults without recent acute infections or vaccinations as donors. Researchers partitioned CD4+ cells into CD45RA+ naive and CD45RA-negative memory subsets. General study findings and limits: Richness estimates generally favored naive over memory subsets.

The assay was immunoSEQ multiplex PCR, and TCRdb's table has in-frame clones only and misses some. The data contain 170,000 or so clones, 60% to 75% of them singletons. A note on this clone: Its matching antigen is unknown.

The CDR3 loop spans 14 amino acids. J lost 11 bases, V lost 3 bases, and 13 bases had no gene match. Germline CDR1 SGDLS, CDR2 YYNGEE. The chain is built from TRBV9 and TRBJ1-1, with 7 positions matching TRBD1. Material for sequencing was memory CD4+ T cells sorted from blood. Subset given: CD45RA-negative fraction. This TCR was sampled from a young man in good health. The CDR3: CASSGGTGERWAFF. Written as DNA, the CDR3 is TGTGCCAGCAGCGGAGGAACAGGGGAAAGGTGGGCTTTCTTT.